This TCR beta chain is drawn from a study of vaccination and CD4 T cells after COVID-19. General study findings and limits: Convalescent patients gained a median around 87% of their reactive clones only post-vaccination.

Specified treatment: approximately nine-day PBMC culture with coronavirus spike peptide pools or control peptides (ViraFEST assay). Of note for this clonotype: Its antigen is not known.

An Oncomine TCR Beta short-read assay was used to sequence the DNA from cultured CD4+ T cells. A single record per CDR3 protein comes from TCRdb applying MiXCR to the PCR reads. This sample has approximately 15,000 distinct CDR3 sequences, with around 43% found just once. The sequence came from a human donor who had recovered from COVID-19. The sample was CD4+ T cells from blood, cultured in vitro.

The CDR3 region has the DNA TGTGCCAGCAGTGGGTGGGGCAACACCGGGACGGGGGGCGAGCAGTACTTC. Translated: CASSGWGNTGTGGEQYF. The gene calls are TRBV25-1 and TRBJ2-7; 7 positions match TRBD2. The CDR3 runs to 17 residues. J was trimmed by 6 bases and V by 4 bases; bases with no gene match: 18. CDR1 is MGHDK and CDR2 is SYGVNS in the germline V gene.